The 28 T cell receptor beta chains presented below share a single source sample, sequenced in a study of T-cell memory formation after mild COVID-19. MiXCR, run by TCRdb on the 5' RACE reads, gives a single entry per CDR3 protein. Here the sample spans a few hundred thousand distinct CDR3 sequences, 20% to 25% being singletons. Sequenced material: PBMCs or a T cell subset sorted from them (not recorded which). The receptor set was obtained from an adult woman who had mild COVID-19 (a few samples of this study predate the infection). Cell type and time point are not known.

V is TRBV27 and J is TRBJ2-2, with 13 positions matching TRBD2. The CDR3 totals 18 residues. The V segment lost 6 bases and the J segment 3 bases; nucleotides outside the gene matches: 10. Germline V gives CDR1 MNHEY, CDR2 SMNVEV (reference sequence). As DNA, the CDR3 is TGTGCCAGCAGCAGCGGATGGGGGACTAGCGGGGACACCGGGGAGCTGTTTTTT. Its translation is CASSSGWGTSGDTGELFF.

The CDR3: CASSSTERPWNEQFF. CDR3 DNA sequence: TGTGCCAGCAGCTCGACCGAGCGACCGTGGAATGAGCAGTTCTTC. The chain uses TRBV11-2 and TRBJ2-1; D call uncertain. Trimming shortened V by 4 bases and J by 7 bases, and 17 bases separated the two germline ends. Germline-derived CDR1 and CDR2 are SGHAT and FQNNGV. This CDR3 has 15 residues.

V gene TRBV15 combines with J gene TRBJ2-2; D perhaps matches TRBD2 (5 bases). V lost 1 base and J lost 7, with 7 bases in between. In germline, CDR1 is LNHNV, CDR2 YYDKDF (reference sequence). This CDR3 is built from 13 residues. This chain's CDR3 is CATSRVGSGELFF. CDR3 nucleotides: TGTGCCACCAGCAGAGTGGGGAGCGGGGAGCTGTTTTTT.

The CDR3 region has the DNA TGTGCCAGCATAACCGGTCTCTACACCGGGGAGCTGTTTTTT. It translates to CASITGLYTGELFF. The chain couples TRBV12-3 or TRBV12-4 to TRBJ2-2; D remains ambiguous. Trimming took 7 bases from V and 3 from J, leaving 12 bases between them. The CDR3 runs to 14 residues.

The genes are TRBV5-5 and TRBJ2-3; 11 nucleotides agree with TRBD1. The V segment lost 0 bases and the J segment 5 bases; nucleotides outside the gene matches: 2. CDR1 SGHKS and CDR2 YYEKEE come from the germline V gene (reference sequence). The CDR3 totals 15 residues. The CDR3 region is CASSLAGTGGDTQYF. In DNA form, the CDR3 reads TGTGCCAGCAGCTTGGCCGGGACAGGGGGAGATACGCAGTATTTT.

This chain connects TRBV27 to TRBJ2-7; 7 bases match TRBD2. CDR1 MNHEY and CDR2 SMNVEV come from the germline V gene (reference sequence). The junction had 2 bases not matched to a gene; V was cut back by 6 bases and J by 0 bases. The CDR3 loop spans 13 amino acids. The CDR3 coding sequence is TGTGCCAGCAGAGGGACTAACTCCTACGAGCAGTACTTC. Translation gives CASRGTNSYEQYF.

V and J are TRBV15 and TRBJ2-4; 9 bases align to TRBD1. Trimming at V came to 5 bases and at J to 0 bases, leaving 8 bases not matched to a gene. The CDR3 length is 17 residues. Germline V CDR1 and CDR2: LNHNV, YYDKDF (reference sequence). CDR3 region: CATSSRGTGLAKNIQYF. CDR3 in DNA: TGTGCCACCAGCTCAAGAGGGACAGGGTTAGCCAAAAACATTCAGTACTTC.

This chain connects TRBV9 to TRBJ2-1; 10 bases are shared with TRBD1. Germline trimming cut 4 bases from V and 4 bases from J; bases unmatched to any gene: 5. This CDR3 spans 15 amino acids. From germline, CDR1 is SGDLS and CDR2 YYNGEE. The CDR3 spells CASSWGDRGYNEQFF. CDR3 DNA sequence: TGTGCCAGCAGCTGGGGGGACAGGGGATACAATGAGCAGTTCTTC.

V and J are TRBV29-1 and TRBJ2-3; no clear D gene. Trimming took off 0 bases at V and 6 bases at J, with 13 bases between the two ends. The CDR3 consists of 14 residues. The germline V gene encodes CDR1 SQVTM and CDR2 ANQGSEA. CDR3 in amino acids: CSVEDGRWSDTQYF. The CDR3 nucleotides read TGCAGCGTTGAAGACGGACGGTGGTCGGATACGCAGTATTTT.

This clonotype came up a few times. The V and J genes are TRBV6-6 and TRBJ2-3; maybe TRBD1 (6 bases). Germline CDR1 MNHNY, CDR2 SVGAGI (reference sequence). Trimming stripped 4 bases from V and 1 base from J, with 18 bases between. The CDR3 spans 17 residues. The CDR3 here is CASSWIQGRDRTDTQYF. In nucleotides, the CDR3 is TGTGCCAGCAGTTGGATACAGGGTCGGGACCGCACAGATACGCAGTATTTT.

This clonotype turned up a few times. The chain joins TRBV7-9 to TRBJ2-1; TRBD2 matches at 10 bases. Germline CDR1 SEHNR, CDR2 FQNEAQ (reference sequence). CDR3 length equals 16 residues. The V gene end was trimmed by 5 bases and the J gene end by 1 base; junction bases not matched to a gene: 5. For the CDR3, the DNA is TGTGCCAGCAGCGGAGAGCGGGGGGGTTCCTACAATGAGCAGTTCTTC. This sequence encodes CASSGERGGSYNEQFF.

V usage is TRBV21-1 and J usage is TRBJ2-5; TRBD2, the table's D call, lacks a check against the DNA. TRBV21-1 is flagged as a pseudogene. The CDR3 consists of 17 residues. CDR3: CASSKERRGKYQETQYF. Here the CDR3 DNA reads TGTGCCAGCAGCAAAGAAAGAAGAGGGAAGTACCAAGAGACCCAGTACTTC.

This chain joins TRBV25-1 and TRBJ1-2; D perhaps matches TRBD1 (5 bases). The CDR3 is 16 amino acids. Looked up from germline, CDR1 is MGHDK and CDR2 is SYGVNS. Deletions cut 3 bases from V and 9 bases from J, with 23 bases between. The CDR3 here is CASSDLGVRGENRYTF. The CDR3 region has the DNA TGTGCCAGCAGTGACCTGGGGGTAAGGGGTGAGAATCGCTACACCTTC.

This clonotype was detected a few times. CDR3 loop: CASSLQGEDTQYF. For the CDR3, the DNA is TGCGCCAGCAGCTTACAGGGGGAAGATACGCAGTATTTT. V and J are TRBV5-1 and TRBJ2-3; 8 bases agree with TRBD1. This CDR3 has 13 amino acids. CDR1 and CDR2 (germline): SGHRS, YFSETQ. The trim removed 2 bases at V and 5 bases at J, leaving 1 base unmatched.

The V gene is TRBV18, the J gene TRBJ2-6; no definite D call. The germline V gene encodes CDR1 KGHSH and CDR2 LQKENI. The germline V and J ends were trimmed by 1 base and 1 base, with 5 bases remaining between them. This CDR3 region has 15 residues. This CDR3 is CASSPLVSGANVLTF. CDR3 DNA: TGTGCCAGCTCACCACTTGTTTCTGGGGCCAACGTCCTGACTTTC.

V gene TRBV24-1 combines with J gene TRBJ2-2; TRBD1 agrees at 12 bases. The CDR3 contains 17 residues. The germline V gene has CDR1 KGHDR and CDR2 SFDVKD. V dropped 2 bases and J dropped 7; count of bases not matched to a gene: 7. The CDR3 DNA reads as TGTGCCACCAGTGATTCCCCAGGGACAGGGGGCTTCGGGGAGCTGTTTTTT. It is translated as CATSDSPGTGGFGELFF.

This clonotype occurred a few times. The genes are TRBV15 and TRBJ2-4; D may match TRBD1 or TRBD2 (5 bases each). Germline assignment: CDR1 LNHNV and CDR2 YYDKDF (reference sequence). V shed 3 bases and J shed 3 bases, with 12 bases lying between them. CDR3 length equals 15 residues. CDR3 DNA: TGTGCCACCAGCAGGGGACCCTTTGGCAAAAACATTCAGTACTTC. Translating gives CATSRGPFGKNIQYF.

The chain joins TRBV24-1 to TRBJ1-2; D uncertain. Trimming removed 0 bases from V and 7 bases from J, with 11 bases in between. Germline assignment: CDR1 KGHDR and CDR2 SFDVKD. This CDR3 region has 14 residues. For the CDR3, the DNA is TGTGCCACCAGTGATTTGACGGAGACCGCTGGCTACACCTTC. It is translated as CATSDLTETAGYTF.

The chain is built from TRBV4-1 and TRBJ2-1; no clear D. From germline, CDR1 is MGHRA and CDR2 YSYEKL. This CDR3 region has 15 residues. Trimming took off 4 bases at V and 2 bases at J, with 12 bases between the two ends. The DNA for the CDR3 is TGCGCCAGCAGCCCCCAGGTCACCGCCTACAATGAGCAGTTCTTC. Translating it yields CASSPQVTAYNEQFF.

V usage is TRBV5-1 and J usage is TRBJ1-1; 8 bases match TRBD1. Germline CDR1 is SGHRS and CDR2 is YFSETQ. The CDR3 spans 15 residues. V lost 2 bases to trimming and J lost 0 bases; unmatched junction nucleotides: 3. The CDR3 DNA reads TGCGCCAGCAGCTTTGGGACAGGCTTGAACACTGAAGCTTTCTTT. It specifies CASSFGTGLNTEAFF.

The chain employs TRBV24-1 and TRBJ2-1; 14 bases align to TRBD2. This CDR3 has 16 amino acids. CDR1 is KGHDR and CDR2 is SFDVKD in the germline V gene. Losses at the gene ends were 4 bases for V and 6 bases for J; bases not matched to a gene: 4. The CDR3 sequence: CATSDPGTSGSNEQFF. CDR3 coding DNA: TGTGCCACCAGTGACCCCGGGACTAGCGGGAGCAATGAGCAGTTCTTC.

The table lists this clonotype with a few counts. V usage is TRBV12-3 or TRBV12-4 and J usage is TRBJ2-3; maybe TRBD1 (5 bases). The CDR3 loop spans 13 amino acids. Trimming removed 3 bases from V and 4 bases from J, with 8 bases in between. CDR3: CASSFLRADTQYF. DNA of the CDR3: TGTGCCAGCAGTTTCCTCAGGGCAGATACGCAGTATTTT.

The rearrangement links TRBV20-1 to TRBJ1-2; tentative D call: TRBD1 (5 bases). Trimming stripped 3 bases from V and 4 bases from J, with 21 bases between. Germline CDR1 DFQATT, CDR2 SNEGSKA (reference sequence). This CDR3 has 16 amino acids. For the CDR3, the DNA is TGCAGTGCTAGGACAGACAGCCCCCCTAGCACCTATGGCTACACCTTC. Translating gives CSARTDSPPSTYGYTF.

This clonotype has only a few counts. The CDR3 sequence is CASSLPPLGEKLFF. The CDR3 DNA reads as TGTGCCAGCAGCTTACCTCCCCTCGGTGAAAAACTGTTTTTT. The chain has TRBV7-2 and TRBJ1-4; D gene unclear. Germline V gene lookup returns CDR1 SGHTA and CDR2 FQGNSA. V shed 2 bases and J shed 7 bases, with 11 bases lying between them. The CDR3 is 14 amino acids. Full variable domain (missing parts from reference TRBV7-2 and TRBJ1-4): GAGVSQSPSNKVTEKGKDVELRCDPISGHTALYWYRQSLGQGLEFLIYFQGNSAPDKSGLPSDRFSAERTGGSVSTLTIQRTQQEDSAVYLCASSLPPLGEKLFFGSGTQLSVL.

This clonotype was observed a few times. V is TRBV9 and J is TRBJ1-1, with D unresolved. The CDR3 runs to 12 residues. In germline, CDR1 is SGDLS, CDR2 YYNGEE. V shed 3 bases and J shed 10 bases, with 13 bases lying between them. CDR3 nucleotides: TGTGCCAGCAGCGGCCCGTCAGATACAGCTTTCTTT. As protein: CASSGPSDTAFF.

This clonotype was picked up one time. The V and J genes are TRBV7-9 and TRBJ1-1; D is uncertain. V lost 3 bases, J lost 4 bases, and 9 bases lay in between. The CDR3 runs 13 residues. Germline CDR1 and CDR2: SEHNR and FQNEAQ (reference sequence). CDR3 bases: TGTGCCAGCAGCTTTGAGGGCGGCACTGAAGCTTTCTTT. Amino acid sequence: CASSFEGGTEAFF.

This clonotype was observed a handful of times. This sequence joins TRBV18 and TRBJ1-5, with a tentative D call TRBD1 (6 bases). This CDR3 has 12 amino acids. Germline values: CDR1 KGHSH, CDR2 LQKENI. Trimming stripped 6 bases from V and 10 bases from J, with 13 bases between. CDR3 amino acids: CASSDSGDPQHF. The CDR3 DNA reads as TGTGCCAGCTCGGACAGTGGTGACCCCCAGCATTTT. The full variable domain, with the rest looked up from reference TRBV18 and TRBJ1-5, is NAGVMQNPRHLVRRRGQEARLRCSPMKGHSHVYWYRQLPEEGLKFMVYLQKENIIDESGMPKERFSAEFPKEGPSILRIQQVVRGDSAAYFCASSDSGDPQHFGDGTRLSIL.

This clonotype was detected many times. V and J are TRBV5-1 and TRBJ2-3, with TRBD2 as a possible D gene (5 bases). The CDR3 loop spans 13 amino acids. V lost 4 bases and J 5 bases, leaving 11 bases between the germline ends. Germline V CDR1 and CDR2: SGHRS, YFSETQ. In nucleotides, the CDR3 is TGCGCCAGCAGCCCGCTGGGGAGAGATACGCAGTATTTT. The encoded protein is CASSPLGRDTQYF.